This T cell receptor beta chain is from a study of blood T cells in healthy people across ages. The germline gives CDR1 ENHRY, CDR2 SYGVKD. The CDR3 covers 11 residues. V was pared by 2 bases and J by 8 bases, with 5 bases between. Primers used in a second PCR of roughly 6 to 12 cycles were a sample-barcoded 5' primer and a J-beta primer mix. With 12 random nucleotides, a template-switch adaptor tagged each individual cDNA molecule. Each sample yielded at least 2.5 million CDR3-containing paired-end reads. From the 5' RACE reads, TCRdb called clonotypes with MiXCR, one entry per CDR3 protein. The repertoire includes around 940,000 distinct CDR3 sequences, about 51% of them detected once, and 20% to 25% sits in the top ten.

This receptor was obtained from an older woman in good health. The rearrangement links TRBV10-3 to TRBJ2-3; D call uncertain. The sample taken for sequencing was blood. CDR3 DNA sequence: TGTGCCATCAGTGAGGGTAGTACGCAGTATTTT. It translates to CAISEGSTQYF.